One and the same sample provided the 31 T cell receptor beta chains below, sequenced in a study of T cell clonality in common variable immunodeficiency. Overall study findings and caveats: Reportedly, TCR beta sequences from common variable immunodeficiency showed fewer deletions and N-nucleotide insertions.

Their antigen targets remain unknown. Profiling relied on immunoSEQ multiplex PCR, and the TCRdb table lists in-frame clones only, not all of them. The sample was found to contain tens of thousands of clones, and every one recurs. The sequenced sample consisted of peripheral blood mononuclear cells. Every receptor here comes from a human donor with common variable immunodeficiency.

Concerning this clone itself: Coverage ceases 3 residues before the CDR3 finishes, and the germline J gene fills in the end. This chain connects TRBV30 to TRBJ1-6; D is unresolved. This CDR3 is 13 amino acids long. Germline V gene data show CDR1 as GTSNPN and CDR2 as SVGIG (reference sequence). Trimming took 2 bases from V and 7 from J, leaving 9 bases between them. This CDR3 is CAWSPARNSPLHF. Partial CDR3 DNA: TGTGCCTGGAGTCCTGCGCGAAATTCACCC.

This clone has only a few counts. The part of the CDR3 DNA that was read is TGTGCCAGCAGCCGTGGTGGGCTGAATTCACCC. Translating it yields CASSRGGLNSP. The whole CDR3 reads CASSRGGLNSPLHF. The J gene is TRBJ1-6, the V gene TRBV7-2; no clear D. Sequencing ends 3 residues short of the CDR3 end; the germline J gene provides the rest. V was pared by 5 bases and J by 7 bases, with 12 bases between. Germline CDR1 and CDR2: SGHTA and FQGNSA. The CDR3 runs to 14 residues.

The sample holds a few counts of this clone. The CDR3 end is not reached by the read, which stops 3 residues before it; the germline J gene fills it in. This chain joins TRBV19 and TRBJ1-1, with 9 bases lining up with TRBD1. Germline V lookup: CDR1 LNHDA, CDR2 SQIVND (reference sequence). The junction had 12 bases not matched to a gene; V was cut back by 6 bases and J by 4 bases. The CDR3 totals 16 residues. The CDR3 DNA, read in part, is TGTGCCAGTAGATTAAACGACGGGACAGGGACCACTGAA. Translating gives CASRLNDGTGTTE. The whole CDR3 protein reads CASRLNDGTGTTEAFF.

For this clone: The DNA ends 3 residues before the CDR3 does, and the rest of the CDR3 is filled in from the germline J gene. V is TRBV19 and J is TRBJ2-1, with 12 positions matching TRBD2. The V and J ends lost 7 bases and 4 bases, in that order; junction bases with no gene match: 5. Germline CDR1 and CDR2: LNHDA and SQIVND (reference sequence). This CDR3 is 15 amino acids long. CDR3 DNA, as far as it was read: TGTGCCAGTACTACGACTAGCGGGGGATACAATGAG. Translating gives CASTTTSGGYNE. The whole CDR3 sequence is CASTTTSGGYNEQFF. Drawing the rest from reference TRBV19 and TRBJ2-1, the complete variable domain is DGGITQSPKYLFRKEGQNVTLSCEQNLNHDAMYWYRQDPGQGLRLIYYSQIVNDFQKGDIAEGYSVSREKKESFPLTVTSAQKNPTAFYLCASTTTSGGYNEQFFGPGTRLTVL.

Regarding this clone: The read ends 3 residues shy of where the CDR3 ends; the end is completed using the germline J gene. The chain joins TRBV7-9 to TRBJ2-7; D tentatively fits TRBD1 or TRBD2 (5 bases each). The V gene lost 5 bases and the J gene lost 6 bases, with 17 bases spanning the gap. Germline CDR1 is SEHNR and CDR2 is FQNEAQ (reference sequence). This CDR3 has 14 residues. The part of the CDR3 DNA that was read is TGTGCCAGCAGCCCGAGGGGCTCTCTCTCCGAG. As protein: CASSPRGSLSE. In full, the CDR3 is CASSPRGSLSEQYF.

The part of the CDR3 DNA that was read is TGTGCCACCCCTTCCTTAGGGGCCGGCACAGATACG. Protein: CATPSLGAGTDT. The CDR3 in full is CATPSLGAGTDTQYF. V and J are TRBV7-2 and TRBJ2-3; D is perhaps TRBD1 (5 bases). The CDR3 extends 3 residues past the end of the read, so its final part is completed from the germline J gene. Per the germline V gene, CDR1 is SGHTA and CDR2 is FQGNSA. V lost 10 bases, J lost 1 base, and 18 bases lay in between. The CDR3 totals 15 residues.

This clone has at least ten counts. The read ends 3 residues before the CDR3 terminus; that terminus is restored from the germline J gene. The chain has TRBV20-1 and TRBJ2-3; 10 nucleotides agree with TRBD1. Germline assignment: CDR1 DFQATT and CDR2 SNEGSKA (reference sequence). The CDR3 is 16 amino acids. V gave up 5 bases and J gave up 3 bases; unmatched junction bases: 11. CDR3 bases read: TGCAGTGCTGGAGGAGGACAGGGGGTCAGAACAGATACG. It specifies CSAGGGQGVRTDT. The CDR3 as a whole reads CSAGGGQGVRTDTQYF.

The sample holds many counts of this clone. Read coverage stops 3 residues before the CDR3 terminus; the germline J gene supplies the remainder. This rearrangement joins TRBV7-3 to TRBJ1-2; 9 nucleotides match TRBD1. Germline-derived CDR1 and CDR2 are SGHTA and FQGTGA. The CDR3 is 15 residues long. J gave up 6 bases and V 3 bases, and 8 bases lay outside the gene matches. The part of the CDR3 DNA that was read is TGTGCCAGCAGCTTGACAGGGGGGGTGTTCAATGGC. This translates into CASSLTGGVFNG. The complete CDR3 protein is CASSLTGGVFNGYTF. The full variable domain, in which reference TRBV7-3 and TRBJ1-2 provide the parts outside the CDR3, is GAGVSQTPSNKVTEKGKYVELRCDPISGHTALYWYRQSLGQGPEFLIYFQGTGAADDSGLPNDRFFAVRPEGSVSTLKIQRTERGDSAVYLCASSLTGGVFNGYTFGSGTRLTVV.

This clone was seen more than once but under ten times. The sequenced fragment ends 3 residues before the CDR3 boundary, so the rest is inferred from the germline J gene. The V call is TRBV5-8, the J call TRBJ1-2, with D possibly being TRBD1 (5 bases). CDR1 SGHTS and CDR2 YDEGEE come from the germline V gene. V lost 0 bases, J lost 5 bases, and 11 bases lay in between. This CDR3 has 14 residues. CDR3 residues: CASSLGRVEYGYTF. The covered CDR3 bases are TGTGCCAGCAGCTTGGGCAGGGTCGAGTATGGC.

This clone was seen ten or more times. The CDR3 is cut off 3 residues early in the read; its end comes from the germline J gene. The chain carries TRBV10-3 and TRBJ2-7; D is unresolved. The germline V gene encodes CDR1 ENHRY and CDR2 SYGVKD. The germline V and J ends were trimmed by 0 bases and 6 bases, with 9 bases remaining between them. CDR3 size: 13 residues. The covered CDR3 bases are TGTGCCATCAGTGAGTCGATCCTAGGCGAG. Its translation: CAISESILGE. The full CDR3 protein is CAISESILGEQYF.

This clone has a handful of counts. The read comes to an end 3 residues before the CDR3 does, leaving the germline J gene to fill in the end. This sample also contains other DNA sequences that code for the same CDR3. The V gene is TRBV7-9, the J gene TRBJ2-5; maybe TRBD2 (5 bases). V lost 2 bases, J lost 5 bases, and 15 bases lay in between. The germline V gene encodes CDR1 SEHNR and CDR2 FQNEAQ (reference sequence). The length of the CDR3 is 15 residues. The CDR3 is CASSLLAVRAETQYF. The sequenced part of the CDR3 DNA is TGTGCCAGCAGCTTACTGGCAGTGAGGGCTGAGACC.

Only a few counts were recorded for this clone. CDR3 DNA (partial): TGCAGTGCTAGTAACAGCGGGGGGTCCCGCGTGTACGAG. Its translation: CSASNSGGSRVYE. The whole CDR3 protein reads CSASNSGGSRVYEQYF. This chain uses TRBV20-1 with TRBJ2-7; 9 bases align to TRBD2. The observed sequence ends 3 residues before the CDR3 terminus, with the missing tail filled in from the germline J gene. The germline V gene has CDR1 DFQATT and CDR2 SNEGSKA (reference sequence). Unmatched junction bases numbered 13, after V lost 3 bases and J lost 4 bases. The CDR3 is 16 residues long.

This clone was observed a handful of times. The read falls 3 residues short of the CDR3 end, and the missing part is taken from the germline J gene. This chain links TRBV18 with TRBJ1-5; TRBD1 might be the D (5 bases). Per germline, CDR1 KGHSH and CDR2 LQKENI. CDR3 length: 15 amino acids. V lost 3 bases, J lost 1 base, and 10 bases lay in between. The sequenced CDR3 bases are TGTGCCAGCTCACCGGGGCCGAAAAGCAATCAGCCC. The encoded protein is CASSPGPKSNQP. The whole CDR3 reads CASSPGPKSNQPQHF.

A few counts support this clone. The CDR3 extends 3 residues past the end of the read, so its final part is completed from the germline J gene. The J gene is TRBJ1-2, the V gene TRBV7-8, with a weak D call TRBD1 (5 bases). The V and J ends lost 5 bases and 4 bases respectively, with 14 bases between them. In germline, CDR1 is SGHVS, CDR2 FQNEAQ. This CDR3 region has 14 residues. The CDR3 loop reads CASSRTREGYGYTF. Partial CDR3 DNA: TGTGCCAGCAGCCGAACCAGGGAAGGCTATGGC.

The sequenced CDR3 bases are TGTGCCAGTAACACAAACAGGGTGGTTAATGAAAAA. It specifies CASNTNRVVNEK. The whole CDR3 sequence reads CASNTNRVVNEKLFF. This rearrangement joins TRBV19 to TRBJ1-4, with TRBD1 as a possible D gene (6 bases). The read terminates 3 residues ahead of where the CDR3 ends, so the germline J gene completes it. The CDR3 length is 15 residues. CDR1 is LNHDA and CDR2 is SQIVND in the germline V gene (reference sequence). With 7 bases removed from V and 4 bases from J, the gap between germline ends came to 16 bases.

This clone was counted at least ten times. The read ends 3 residues before the CDR3 terminus; that terminus is restored from the germline J gene. The chain combines TRBV19 with TRBJ2-1; D unclear. V was shortened by 4 bases and J by 4 bases, with 14 bases between the two germline ends. There are 15 residues in the CDR3. Germline CDR1 is LNHDA and CDR2 is SQIVND (reference sequence). Partial CDR3 DNA: TGTGCCAGTAGTAGGGTAGCAGATCCTTACAATGAG. It yields the protein CASSRVADPYNE. In full, the CDR3 reads CASSRVADPYNEQFF.

This clone has at least ten counts. With the read ending 3 residues before the CDR3 end, the germline J gene is used to fill in that end. The chain combines TRBV20-1 with TRBJ2-7; maybe TRBD1 (5 bases). The germline CDR1 and CDR2 sequences are DFQATT and SNEGSKA (reference sequence). The CDR3 sequence is 12 residues long. The V end lost 1 base, the J end lost 6 bases, and 10 bases lay between the germline ends. The covered CDR3 bases are TGCAGTGCTAGAGTTCCAGGGTCCGAG. Residues: CSARVPGSE. The whole CDR3 sequence is CSARVPGSEQYF.

This clone was counted only a few times. The observed sequence ends 3 residues before the CDR3 terminus, with the missing tail filled in from the germline J gene. V gene TRBV19 combines with J gene TRBJ2-3; TRBD1 matches at 9 bases. J was trimmed by 4 bases and V by 3 bases; bases with no gene match: 5. CDR1 and CDR2 (germline): LNHDA, SQIVND (reference sequence). This CDR3 contains 15 residues. The covered CDR3 bases are TGTGCCAGTAGTATGGGGGACAGGGCGGCAGATACG. This encodes CASSMGDRAADT. From start to end, the CDR3 is CASSMGDRAADTQYF.

This clone appeared many times. The read ends 3 residues before the CDR3 terminus; that terminus is restored from the germline J gene. The chain is built from TRBV18 and TRBJ2-5; tentative D call: TRBD1 (6 bases). CDR1 is KGHSH and CDR2 is LQKENI in the germline V gene. Trimming left V 2 bases short and J 1 base short, with 8 bases between. This CDR3 has 14 amino acids. The CDR3 loop reads CASSPGTLQETQYF. Partial CDR3 DNA: TGTGCCAGCTCACCAGGGACACTCCAAGAGACC.

This clone was recorded at least ten times. The read ends 3 residues before the CDR3 terminus; that terminus is restored from the germline J gene. The V call is TRBV18, the J call TRBJ1-2; 7 bases are a match to TRBD1. From germline, CDR1 is KGHSH and CDR2 LQKENI. The CDR3 is made up of 13 amino acids. The CDR3 bases that were read are TGTGCCAGCTCACCACCCGGGACAGCCGGC. It codes for CASSPPGTAG. The whole CDR3 protein reads CASSPPGTAGYTF.

This clone has ten or more counts. The read ends 3 residues before the CDR3 terminus; that terminus is restored from the germline J gene. The chain has TRBV30 and TRBJ1-1; D perhaps matches TRBD1 (6 bases). Looked up from germline, CDR1 is GTSNPN and CDR2 is SVGIG (reference sequence). The CDR3 totals 11 residues. CDR3 residues: CAKSLTGEAFF. The sequenced CDR3 bases are TGTGCCAAGTCCCTAACAGGGGAA.

This clone was counted between two and nine times. From the germline J gene comes the end of the CDR3, since the read stops 3 residues before it. The chain links TRBV19 to TRBJ2-3; D is possibly TRBD2 (6 bases). The CDR3 length is 12 residues. Trimming pared 8 bases from V and 2 bases from J, leaving 8 bases between. The germline V gene has CDR1 LNHDA and CDR2 SQIVND (reference sequence). The sequenced CDR3 bases are TGTGCCAGTCGGGACTTCACAGATACG. Its protein is CASRDFTDT. The CDR3, in full, reads CASRDFTDTQYF.

As for this clone: The DNA ends 3 residues before the CDR3 does, and the rest of the CDR3 is filled in from the germline J gene. The chain links TRBV2 to TRBJ1-6; 7 bases are a match to TRBD1. The junction had 5 bases not matched to a gene; V was cut back by 8 bases and J by 4 bases. The CDR3 totals 14 residues. CDR1 is SNHLY, CDR2 FYNNEI, per germline. The CDR3 bases that were read are TGTGCCAGCGCGGGACAGACTTATAATTCACCC. Its protein product is CASAGQTYNSP. The complete CDR3 protein is CASAGQTYNSPLHF.

About this clone itself: The read terminates 3 residues ahead of where the CDR3 ends, so the germline J gene completes it. This chain connects TRBV18 to TRBJ1-1; D might be TRBD1 (6 bases). This CDR3 has 15 amino acids. V was shortened by 3 bases and J by 7 bases, with 18 bases between the two germline ends. Per germline, CDR1 KGHSH and CDR2 LQKENI. The part of the CDR3 DNA that was read is TGTGCCAGCTCACCGGGCAGGGGCCCGTGGGGTGAA. Translated, it gives CASSPGRGPWGE. The CDR3 in its entirety is CASSPGRGPWGEAFF. The full variable domain, with the rest looked up from reference TRBV18 and TRBJ1-1, is NAGVMQNPRHLVRRRGQEARLRCSPMKGHSHVYWYRQLPEEGLKFMVYLQKENIIDESGMPKERFSAEFPKEGPSILRIQQVVRGDSAAYFCASSPGRGPWGEAFFGQGTRLTVV.

Concerning this clone: Read data end 3 residues before the CDR3 end; the end is taken from the germline J gene. The genes are TRBV29-1 and TRBJ2-3, with D tentatively TRBD1 (6 bases). The ends were cut back, 6 bases at V and 5 bases at J, with 15 bases in the middle. This CDR3 spans 13 amino acids. Germline V gene sequence: CDR1 SQVTM, CDR2 ANQGSEA. The DNA read from the CDR3 is TGCAGCGTCCCGGCAGGGGCGAGAGATACG. Translation: CSVPAGARDT. The full CDR3 sequence reads CSVPAGARDTQYF.

This clone has a count of ten or more. The missing CDR3 end, 3 residues past where the read stops, is filled in from the germline J gene. The chain links TRBV6-1 to TRBJ2-1; unclear D gene. Trimming removed 2 bases at V and 2 bases at J, with 13 bases between. The CDR3 runs 16 residues. CDR1 and CDR2 from the germline V gene are MNHNS and SASEGT. The CDR3 loop is CASSEFTTEPYNEQFF. Partial CDR3 DNA: TGTGCCAGCAGTGAATTCACTACCGAACCCTACAATGAG.

This clone was detected ten times or more. The read stops 3 residues short of the end of the CDR3; the missing end is completed from the germline J gene. The chain carries TRBV7-3 and TRBJ2-3; D perhaps matches TRBD1 (6 bases). The germline V and J ends were trimmed by 4 bases and 4 bases, with 6 bases remaining between them. This CDR3 comprises 12 residues. Germline loops: CDR1 SGHTA, CDR2 FQGTGA. CDR3 amino acids: CASSSGADTQYF. The part of the CDR3 DNA that was read is TGTGCCAGCAGCTCAGGGGCAGATACG.

This clone was counted only a few times. CDR3 region: CASSLVRADTQYF. The sequenced CDR3 bases are TGTGCCAGCAGCTTAGTAAGGGCGGATACG. The rearrangement joins TRBV13 to TRBJ2-3, with D unclear. The read finishes 3 residues shy of the CDR3 end, and the germline J gene is used to complete it. Germline V CDR1 and CDR2: PRHDT, FYEKMQ (reference sequence). The CDR3 covers 13 residues. V was shortened by 1 base and J by 6 bases, with 8 bases between the two germline ends.

This clone was picked up many times. The read falls 3 residues short of the CDR3 end, and the missing part is taken from the germline J gene. The chain employs TRBV29-1 and TRBJ1-1; D remains unclear. The CDR3 is 12 residues long. Germline V CDR1 and CDR2: SQVTM, ANQGSEA. Trimming stripped 4 bases from V and 4 bases from J, with 10 bases between. CDR3 in amino acids: CSVAGLGTEAFF. The DNA read from the CDR3 is TGCAGCGTTGCCGGGTTGGGCACTGAA.

This clone occurred many times. CDR3 region: CASSHSAGREKLFF. The DNA read from the CDR3 is TGTGCCAGCAGCCACTCTGCGGGGCGAGAAAAA. This chain joins TRBV7-9 and TRBJ1-4; a possible D gene is TRBD1 (5 bases). The read terminates 3 residues before the CDR3 end, so the remaining end is supplied by the germline J gene. Germline values: CDR1 SEHNR, CDR2 FQNEAQ (reference sequence). V gave up 5 bases and J gave up 8 bases, with 15 bases separating them. The CDR3 consists of 14 residues.

This clone was recorded at least ten times. The read terminates 3 residues before the CDR3 end, so the remaining end is supplied by the germline J gene. The V call is TRBV20-1, the J call TRBJ2-3; D perhaps matches TRBD2 (6 bases). V dropped 6 bases and J dropped 3 bases, with 19 bases sitting between them. This CDR3 is 15 amino acids long. CDR1 is DFQATT, CDR2 SNEGSKA, per germline (reference sequence). The CDR3 DNA, read in part, is TGCAGTGCGTTCGGGGCAAGGGCGGGGACAGATACG. Protein: CSAFGARAGTDT. The CDR3 in full is CSAFGARAGTDTQYF.